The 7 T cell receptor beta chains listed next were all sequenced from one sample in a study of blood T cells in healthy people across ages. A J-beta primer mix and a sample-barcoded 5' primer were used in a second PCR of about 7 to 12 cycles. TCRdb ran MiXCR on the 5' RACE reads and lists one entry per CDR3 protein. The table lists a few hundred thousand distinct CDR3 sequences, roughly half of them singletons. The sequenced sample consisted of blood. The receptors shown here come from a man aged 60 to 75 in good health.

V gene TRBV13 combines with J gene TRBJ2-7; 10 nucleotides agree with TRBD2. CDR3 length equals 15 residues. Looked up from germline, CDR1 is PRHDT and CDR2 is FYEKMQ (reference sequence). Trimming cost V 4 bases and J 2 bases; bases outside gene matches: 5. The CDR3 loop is CASSSTSGETYEQYF. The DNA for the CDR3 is TGTGCCAGCAGCTCCACTAGCGGGGAAACCTACGAGCAGTACTTC.

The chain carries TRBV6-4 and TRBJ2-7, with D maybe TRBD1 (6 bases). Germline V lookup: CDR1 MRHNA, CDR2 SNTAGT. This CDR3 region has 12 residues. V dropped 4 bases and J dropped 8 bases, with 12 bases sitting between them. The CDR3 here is CASSATGDKQYF. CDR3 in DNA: TGTGCCAGCAGTGCGACAGGTGATAAGCAGTACTTC.

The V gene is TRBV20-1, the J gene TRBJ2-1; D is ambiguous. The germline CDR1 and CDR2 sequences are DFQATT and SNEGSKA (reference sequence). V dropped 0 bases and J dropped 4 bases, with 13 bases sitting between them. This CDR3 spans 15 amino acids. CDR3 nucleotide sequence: TGCAGTGCTAGAGATAGGCCGTCCCGATACAATGAGCAGTTCTTC. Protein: CSARDRPSRYNEQFF.

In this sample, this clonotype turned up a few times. The CDR3 region is CSVVDRGPWGKNIQYF. For the CDR3, the DNA is TGCAGCGTTGTGGACAGGGGGCCCTGGGGCAAAAACATTCAGTACTTC. The rearrangement uses TRBV29-1 and TRBJ2-4; 11 bases are a match to TRBD1. With 4 bases clipped from V and 3 bases from J, the junction kept 8 bases outside the gene matches. Germline lookup yields CDR1 SQVTM and CDR2 ANQGSEA. The CDR3 runs 16 residues.

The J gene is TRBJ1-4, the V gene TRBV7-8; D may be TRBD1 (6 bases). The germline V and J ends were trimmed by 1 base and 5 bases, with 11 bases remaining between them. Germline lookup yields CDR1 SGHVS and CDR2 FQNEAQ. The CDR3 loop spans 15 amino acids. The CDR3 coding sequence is TGTGCCAGCAGCTTAGGGACAGAACGGAATGAAAAACTGTTTTTT. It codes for CASSLGTERNEKLFF.

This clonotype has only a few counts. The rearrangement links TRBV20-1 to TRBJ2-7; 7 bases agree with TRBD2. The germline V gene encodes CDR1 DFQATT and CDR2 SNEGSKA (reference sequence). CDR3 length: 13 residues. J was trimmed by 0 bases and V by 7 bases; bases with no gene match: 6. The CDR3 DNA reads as TGCAGTGGAAGGGGAGGGTACTCCTACGAGCAGTACTTC. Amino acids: CSGRGGYSYEQYF.

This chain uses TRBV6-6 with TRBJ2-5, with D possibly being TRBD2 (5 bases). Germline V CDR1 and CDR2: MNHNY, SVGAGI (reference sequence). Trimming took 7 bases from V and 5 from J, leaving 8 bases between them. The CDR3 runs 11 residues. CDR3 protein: CASTGSETQYF. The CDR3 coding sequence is TGTGCCAGCACGGGGAGTGAGACCCAGTACTTC.